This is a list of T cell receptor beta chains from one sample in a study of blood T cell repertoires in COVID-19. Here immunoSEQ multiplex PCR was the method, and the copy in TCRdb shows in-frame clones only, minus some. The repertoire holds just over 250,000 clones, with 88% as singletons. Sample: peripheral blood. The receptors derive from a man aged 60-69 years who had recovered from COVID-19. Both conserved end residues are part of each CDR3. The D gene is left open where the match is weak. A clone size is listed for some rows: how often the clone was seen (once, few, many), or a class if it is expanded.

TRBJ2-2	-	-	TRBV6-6	TGTGCCAGCAGCCTATATATGAACACCGGGGAGCTGTTTTTT	CASSLYMNTGELFF
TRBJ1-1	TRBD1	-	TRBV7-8	TGTGCCAGCAGCTTACGCAACCCCGGGACAGGGATGAACACTGAAGCTTTCTTT	CASSLRNPGTGMNTEAFF
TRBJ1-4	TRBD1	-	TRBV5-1	TGCGCCAGCAGCGCGGGACAGGGGTGGGGTGAAAAACTGTTTTTT	CASSAGQGWGEKLFF
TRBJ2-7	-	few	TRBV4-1	TGCGCCAGCAGCCAAGCTCCCTACGAGCAGTACTTC	CASSQAPYEQYF
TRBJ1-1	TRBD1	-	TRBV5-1	TGCGCCAGCAGCAGTAACAGGGGGCAGGGGCCAGACACTGAAGCTTTCTTT	CASSSNRGQGPDTEAFF
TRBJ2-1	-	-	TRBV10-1	TGCGCCAGCAGTGGCACGAGGGGGTCCTACAATGAGCAGTTCTTC	CASSGTRGSYNEQFF
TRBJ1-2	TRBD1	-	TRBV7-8	TGTGCCAGCAGCTCTGACAGGGGGCAAGTTGGCTACACCTTC	CASSSDRGQVGYTF
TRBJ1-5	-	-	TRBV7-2	TGTGCCAGCAGCTTAGCTGGAGGGGCAGGGAATCAGCCCCAGCATTTT	CASSLAGGAGNQPQHF
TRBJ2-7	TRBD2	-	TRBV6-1	TGTGCCAGCAGTGATAGCGGGGGGGCCTACGAGCAGTACTTC	CASSDSGGAYEQYF
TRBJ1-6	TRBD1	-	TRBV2	TGTGCCAGCACCATTCCCCGGGACAGGGTACCACCCCTCCACTTT	CASTIPRDRVPPLHF
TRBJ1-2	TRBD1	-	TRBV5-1	TGCGCCAGCAGCCCAACGACAGGGGGCGTCGTTGATGGCTACACCTTC	CASSPTTGGVVDGYTF
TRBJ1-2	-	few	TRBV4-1	TGCGCCAGCAGCCAAGTTACAGGGTGGGAAGCTAACTATGGCTACACCTTC	CASSQVTGWEANYGYTF
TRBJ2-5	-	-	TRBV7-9	TGTGCCAGCAGCCCGGGGGGCCTTGAGACCCAGTACTTC	CASSPGGLETQYF
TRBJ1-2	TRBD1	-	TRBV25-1	TGTGCCAGCAGCCCAGGGGGGTCCAGTGCCTATGGCTACACCTTC	CASSPGGSSAYGYTF
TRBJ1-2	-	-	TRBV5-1	TGCGCCAGCAGCTTACAGTCGGGCCGGGAAGATGGCTACACCTTC	CASSLQSGREDGYTF
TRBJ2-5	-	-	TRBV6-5	TGTGCCAGCAGGTACCTGGAGACCCAGTACTTC	CASRYLETQYF
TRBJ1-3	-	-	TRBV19	TGTGCCAGTAGTGGTCTGGGGGGGCGCGGAAACACCATATATTTT	CASSGLGGRGNTIYF
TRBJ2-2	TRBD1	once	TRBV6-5	TGTGCCAGCAGTTTGACAGGGACAAACACCGGGGAGCTGTTTTTT	CASSLTGTNTGELFF
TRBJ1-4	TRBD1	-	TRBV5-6	TGTGCCAGCAGCTGGGGGACAGCAACTAATGAAAAACTGTTTTTT	CASSWGTATNEKLFF
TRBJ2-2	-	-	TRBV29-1	TGCAGCGTTGCGCAGGGTGGTACCGGGGAGCTGTTTTTT	CSVAQGGTGELFF
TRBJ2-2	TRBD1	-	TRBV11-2	TGTGCCAGCAGCTTAGTTGCGACAGGGGTGGCCGGGGAGCTGTTTTTT	CASSLVATGVAGELFF
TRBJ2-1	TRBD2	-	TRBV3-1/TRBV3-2	TGTGCCAGCAGGCCCTCTAGCGGGGGGTTTTACAATGAGCAGTTCTTC	CASRPSSGGFYNEQFF
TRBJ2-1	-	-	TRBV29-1	TGCAGCGTTGGAGCGGGGGACAGGGTATGGAATGAGCAGTTCTTC	CSVGAGDRVWNEQFF
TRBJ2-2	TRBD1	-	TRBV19	TGTGCCAGCCGAGGGACAGCGAACACCGGGGAGCTGTTTTTT	CASRGTANTGELFF
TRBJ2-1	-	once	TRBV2	TGTGCCAGCAGGGGGGGAACAGTAAGCTTAAACAATGAGCAGTTCTTC	CASRGGTVSLNNEQFF
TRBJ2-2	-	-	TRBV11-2	TGTGCCAGCAGCTTAAACTCCCTGTCCGGGGAGCTGTTTTTT	CASSLNSLSGELFF
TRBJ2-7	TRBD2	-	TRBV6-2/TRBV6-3	TGTGCCAGCAGTTACGCCCGCCTAGCGGGGGGATCCTACGAGCAGTACTTC	CASSYARLAGGSYEQYF
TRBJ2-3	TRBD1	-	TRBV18	TGTGCCAGCTCACTGGACAGGGGAACAGATACGCAGTATTTT	CASSLDRGTDTQYF
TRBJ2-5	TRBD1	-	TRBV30	TGTGCCTGGAGTGTAGGGGCCCGGGACAGATTTTACCAAGAGACCCAGTACTTC	CAWSVGARDRFYQETQYF
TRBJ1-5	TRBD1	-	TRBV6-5	TGTGCCAGCAGTCCAGGGGGCTATGGGCCCCAGCATTTT	CASSPGGYGPQHF
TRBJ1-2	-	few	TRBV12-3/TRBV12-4	TGTGCCAGCAGTTTATTCGGTGATGGCTACACCTTC	CASSLFGDGYTF
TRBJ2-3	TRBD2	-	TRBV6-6	TGTGCCAGCAACGAGCGGGGGAGCACAGATACGCAGTATTTT	CASNERGSTDTQYF
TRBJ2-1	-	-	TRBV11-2	TGTGCCAGCAGCCCCAGGTACAATGAGCAGTTCTTC	CASSPRYNEQFF